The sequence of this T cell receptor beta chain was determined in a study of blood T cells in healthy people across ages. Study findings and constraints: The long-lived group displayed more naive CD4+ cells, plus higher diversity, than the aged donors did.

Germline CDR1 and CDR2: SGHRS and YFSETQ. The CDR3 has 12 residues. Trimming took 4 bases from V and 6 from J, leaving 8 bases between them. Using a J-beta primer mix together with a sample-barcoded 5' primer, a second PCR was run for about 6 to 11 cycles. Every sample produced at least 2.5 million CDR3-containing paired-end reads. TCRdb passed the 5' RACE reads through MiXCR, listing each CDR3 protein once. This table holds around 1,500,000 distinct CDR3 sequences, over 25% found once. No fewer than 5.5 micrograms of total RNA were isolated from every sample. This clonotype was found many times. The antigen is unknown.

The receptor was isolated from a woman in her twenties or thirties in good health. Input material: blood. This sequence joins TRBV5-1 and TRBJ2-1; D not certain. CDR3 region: CASSKVGNEQFF. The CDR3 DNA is TGCGCCAGCAGCAAGGTGGGCAATGAGCAGTTCTTC.